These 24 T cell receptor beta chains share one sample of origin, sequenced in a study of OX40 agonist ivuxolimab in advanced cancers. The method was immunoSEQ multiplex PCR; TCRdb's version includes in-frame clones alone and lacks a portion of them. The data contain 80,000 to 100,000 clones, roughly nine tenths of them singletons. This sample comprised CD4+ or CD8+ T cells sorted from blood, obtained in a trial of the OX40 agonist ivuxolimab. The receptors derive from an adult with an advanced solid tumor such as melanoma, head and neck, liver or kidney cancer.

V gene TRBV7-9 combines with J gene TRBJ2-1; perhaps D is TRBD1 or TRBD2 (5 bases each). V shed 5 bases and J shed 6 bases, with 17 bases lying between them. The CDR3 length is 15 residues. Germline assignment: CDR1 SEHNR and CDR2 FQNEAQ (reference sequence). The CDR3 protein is CASSPQRGVGNEQFF. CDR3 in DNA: TGTGCCAGCAGCCCACAGAGGGGTGTAGGCAATGAGCAGTTCTTC.

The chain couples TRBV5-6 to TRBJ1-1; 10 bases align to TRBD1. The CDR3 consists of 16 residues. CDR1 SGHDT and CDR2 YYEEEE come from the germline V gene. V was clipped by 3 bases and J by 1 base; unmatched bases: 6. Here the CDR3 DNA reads TGTGCCAGCAGCTCATTGACAGGGGGCTGGAACACTGAAGCTTTCTTT. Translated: CASSSLTGGWNTEAFF.

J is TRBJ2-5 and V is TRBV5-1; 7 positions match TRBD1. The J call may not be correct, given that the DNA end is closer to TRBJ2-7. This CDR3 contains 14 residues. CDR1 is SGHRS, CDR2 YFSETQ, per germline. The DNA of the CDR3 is TGCGCCAGCAGCCCCATCCCGGGACAGTACGAGCAGTACTTC. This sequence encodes CASSPIPGQYEQYF.

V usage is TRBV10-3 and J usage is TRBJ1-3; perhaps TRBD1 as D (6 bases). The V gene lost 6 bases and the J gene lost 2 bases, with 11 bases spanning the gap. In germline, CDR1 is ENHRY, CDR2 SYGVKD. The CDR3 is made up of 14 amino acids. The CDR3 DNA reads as TGTGCCATCAGAGAGGGGGTTGCTGGAAACACCATATATTTT. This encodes CAIREGVAGNTIYF.

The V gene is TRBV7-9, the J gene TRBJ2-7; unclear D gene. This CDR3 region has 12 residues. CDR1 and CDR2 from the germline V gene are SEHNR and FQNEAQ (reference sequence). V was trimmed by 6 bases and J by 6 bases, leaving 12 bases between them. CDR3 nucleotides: TGTGCCAGCAGTTATTACGGTGGCGAGCAGTACTTC. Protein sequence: CASSYYGGEQYF.

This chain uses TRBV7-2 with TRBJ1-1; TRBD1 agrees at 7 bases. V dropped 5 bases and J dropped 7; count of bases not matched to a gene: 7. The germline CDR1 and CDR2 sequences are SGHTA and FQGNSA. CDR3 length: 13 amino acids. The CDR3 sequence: CASSQNRDSEAFF. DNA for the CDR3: TGTGCCAGCAGCCAAAATCGGGACAGTGAAGCTTTCTTT.

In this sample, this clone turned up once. CDR3 sequence reads: CSVARGGNTGELFF. CDR3 sequence (DNA): TGCAGCGTGGCAAGGGGGGGAAACACCGGGGAGCTGTTTTTT. The chain links TRBV29-1 to TRBJ2-2; possibly TRBD2 for D (7 bases). This CDR3 comprises 14 residues. In germline, CDR1 is SQVTM, CDR2 ANQGSEA. V gave up 6 bases and J gave up 2 bases, with 13 bases separating them.

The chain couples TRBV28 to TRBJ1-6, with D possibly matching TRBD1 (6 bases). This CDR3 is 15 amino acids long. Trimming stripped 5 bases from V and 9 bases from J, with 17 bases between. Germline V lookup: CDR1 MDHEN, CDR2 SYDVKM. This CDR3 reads CASSQPGHPSSPLHF. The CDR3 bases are TGTGCCAGCAGTCAACCGGGACACCCTAGTTCACCCCTCCACTTT.

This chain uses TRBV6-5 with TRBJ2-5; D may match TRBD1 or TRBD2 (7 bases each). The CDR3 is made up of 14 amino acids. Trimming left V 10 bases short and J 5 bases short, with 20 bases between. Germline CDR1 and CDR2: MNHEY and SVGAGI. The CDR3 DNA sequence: TGTGCCACCAGAGCCGGGACAGCGGGGGAGACCCAGTACTTC. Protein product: CATRAGTAGETQYF.

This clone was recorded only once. CDR3 region: CASSRGGRWDNEQFF. The CDR3 nucleotides read TGCGCCAGCAGTCGGGGGGGCCGATGGGACAATGAGCAGTTCTTC. The chain employs TRBV5-1 and TRBJ2-1, with 8 bases aligning to TRBD2. This CDR3 has 15 residues. Trimming at V came to 5 bases and at J to 5 bases, leaving 9 bases not matched to a gene. The germline V gene encodes CDR1 SGHRS and CDR2 YFSETQ.

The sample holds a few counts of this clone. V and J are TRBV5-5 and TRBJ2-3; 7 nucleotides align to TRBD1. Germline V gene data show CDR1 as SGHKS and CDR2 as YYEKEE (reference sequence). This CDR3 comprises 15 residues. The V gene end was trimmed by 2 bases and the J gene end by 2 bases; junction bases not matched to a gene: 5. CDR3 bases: TGTGCCAGCAGCTTTGGGGACAGCTACACAGATACGCAGTATTTT. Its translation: CASSFGDSYTDTQYF.

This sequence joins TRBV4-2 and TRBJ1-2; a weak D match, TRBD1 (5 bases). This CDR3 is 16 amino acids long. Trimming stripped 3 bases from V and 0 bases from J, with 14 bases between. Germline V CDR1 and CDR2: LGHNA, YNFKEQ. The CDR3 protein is CASSQGGRGANYGYTF. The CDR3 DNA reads TGTGCCAGCAGCCAGGGGGGAAGGGGAGCTAACTATGGCTACACCTTC.

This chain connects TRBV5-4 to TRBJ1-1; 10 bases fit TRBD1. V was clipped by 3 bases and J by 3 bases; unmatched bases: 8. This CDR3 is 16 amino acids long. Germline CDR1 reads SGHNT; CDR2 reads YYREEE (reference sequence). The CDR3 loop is CASSSTGGAEYTEAFF. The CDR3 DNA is TGTGCCAGCAGCTCGACAGGGGGCGCGGAATACACTGAAGCTTTCTTT.

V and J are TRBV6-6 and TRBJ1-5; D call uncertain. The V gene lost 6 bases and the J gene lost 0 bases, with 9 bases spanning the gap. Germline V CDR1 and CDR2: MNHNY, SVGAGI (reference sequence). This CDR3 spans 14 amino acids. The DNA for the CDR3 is TGTGCCAGCAGCAGGACTTATAGCAATCAGCCCCAGCATTTT. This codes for CASSRTYSNQPQHF.

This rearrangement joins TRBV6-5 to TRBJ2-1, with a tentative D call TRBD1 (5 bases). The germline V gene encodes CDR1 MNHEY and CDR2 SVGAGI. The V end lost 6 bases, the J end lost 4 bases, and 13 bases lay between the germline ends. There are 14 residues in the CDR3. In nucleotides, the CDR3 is TGTGCCAGCAGGGGGCGGCAATCTTACAATGAGCAGTTCTTC. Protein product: CASRGRQSYNEQFF.

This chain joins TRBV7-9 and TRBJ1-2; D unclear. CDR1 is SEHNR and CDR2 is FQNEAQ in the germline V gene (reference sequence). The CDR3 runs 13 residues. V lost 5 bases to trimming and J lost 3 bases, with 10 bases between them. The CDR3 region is CASSPGVDYGYTF. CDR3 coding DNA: TGTGCCAGCAGCCCCGGTGTAGACTATGGCTACACCTTC.

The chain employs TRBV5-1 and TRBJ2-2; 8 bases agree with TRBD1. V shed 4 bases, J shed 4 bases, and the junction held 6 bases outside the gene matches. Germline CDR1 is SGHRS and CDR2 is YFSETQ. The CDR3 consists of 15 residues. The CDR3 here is CASSLLDRATGELFF. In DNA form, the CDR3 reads TGCGCCAGCAGCCTCCTGGACAGGGCCACCGGGGAGCTGTTTTTT.

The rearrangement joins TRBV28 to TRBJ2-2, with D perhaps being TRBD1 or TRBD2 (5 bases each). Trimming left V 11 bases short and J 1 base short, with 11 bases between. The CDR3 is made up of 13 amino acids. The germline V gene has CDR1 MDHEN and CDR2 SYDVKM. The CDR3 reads CAAWGKNTGELFF. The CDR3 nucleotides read TGTGCCGCTTGGGGGAAGAACACCGGGGAGCTGTTTTTT.

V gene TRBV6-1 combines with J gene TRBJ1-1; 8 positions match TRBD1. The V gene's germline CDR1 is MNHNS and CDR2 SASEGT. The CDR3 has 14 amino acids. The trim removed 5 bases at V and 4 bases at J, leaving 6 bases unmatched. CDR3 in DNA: TGTGCCAGCAGTCCCCAGGGGGCGGCCACTGAAGCTTTCTTT. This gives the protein CASSPQGAATEAFF.

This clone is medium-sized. This chain's CDR3 is CASSELEAGRAFF. For the CDR3, the DNA is TGTGCCAGCAGCGAGCTAGAGGCGGGACGAGCTTTCTTT. This chain links TRBV7-9 with TRBJ1-1, with TRBD1 as a possible D gene (5 bases). This CDR3 is built from 13 residues. Germline CDR1 SEHNR, CDR2 FQNEAQ (reference sequence). V dropped 5 bases and J dropped 10 bases, with 17 bases sitting between them.

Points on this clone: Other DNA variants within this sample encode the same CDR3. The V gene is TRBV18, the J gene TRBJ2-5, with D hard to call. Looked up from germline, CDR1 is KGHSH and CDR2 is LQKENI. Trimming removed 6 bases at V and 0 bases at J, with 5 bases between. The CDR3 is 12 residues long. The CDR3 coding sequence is TGTGCCAGCTCCCCGAACCAAGAGACCCAGTACTTC. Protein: CASSPNQETQYF.

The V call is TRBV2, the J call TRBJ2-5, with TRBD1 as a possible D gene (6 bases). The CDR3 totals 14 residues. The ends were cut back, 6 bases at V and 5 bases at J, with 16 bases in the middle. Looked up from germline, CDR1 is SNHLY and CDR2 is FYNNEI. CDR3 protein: CASSEQGGPETQYF. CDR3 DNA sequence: TGTGCCAGCAGCGAACAGGGCGGGCCGGAGACCCAGTACTTC.

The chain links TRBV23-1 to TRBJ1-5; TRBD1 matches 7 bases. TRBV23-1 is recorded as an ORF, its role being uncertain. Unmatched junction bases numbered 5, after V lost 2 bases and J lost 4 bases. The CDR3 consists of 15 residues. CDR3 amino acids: CASSQRDSRNQPQHF. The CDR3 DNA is TGCGCCAGCAGTCAACGGGACAGCCGGAATCAGCCCCAGCATTTT.

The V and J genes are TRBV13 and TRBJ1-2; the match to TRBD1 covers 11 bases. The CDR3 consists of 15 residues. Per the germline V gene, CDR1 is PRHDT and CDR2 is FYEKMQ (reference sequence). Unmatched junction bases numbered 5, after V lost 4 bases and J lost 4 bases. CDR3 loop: CASSSPGQGVYGYTF. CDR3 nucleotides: TGTGCCAGCAGCTCCCCGGGACAGGGGGTCTATGGCTACACCTTC.